This T cell receptor (beta chain) was sequenced for a study of T cell changes during pregnancy in multiple sclerosis. V dropped 3 bases and J dropped 5 bases, with 19 bases sitting between them. Germline CDR1 reads ENHRY; CDR2 reads SYGVKD. CDR3 length: 16 residues. Assay used: immunoSEQ multiplex PCR; TCRdb lists only in-frame clones, some missing. This sample has roughly 48,000 clones; 92% occur once, and the top ten carry 0.91%. The genes are TRBV10-3 and TRBJ1-2; D unresolved. Sequencing was performed on CD4+ T cells from peripheral blood mononuclear cells, taken in the second trimester of pregnancy. The receptor comes from a female donor in good health, enrolled as a control in a pregnancy study. The CDR3 DNA follows: TGTGCCATCAGTGACCCGGGCGGAACGGACTCTTATGGCTACACCTTC. Encoded protein: CAISDPGGTDSYGYTF.